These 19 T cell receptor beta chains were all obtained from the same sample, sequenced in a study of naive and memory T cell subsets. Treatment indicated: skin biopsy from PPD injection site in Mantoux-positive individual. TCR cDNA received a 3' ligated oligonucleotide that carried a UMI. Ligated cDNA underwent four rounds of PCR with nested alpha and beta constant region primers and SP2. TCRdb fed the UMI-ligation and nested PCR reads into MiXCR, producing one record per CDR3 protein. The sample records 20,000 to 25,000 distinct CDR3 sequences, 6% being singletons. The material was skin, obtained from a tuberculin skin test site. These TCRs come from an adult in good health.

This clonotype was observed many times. CDR3 in amino acids: CASSSALESYEQYF. CDR3 coding DNA: TGTGCCAGCAGTTCGGCCCTGGAGTCCTACGAGCAGTACTTC. The chain uses TRBV12-3 or TRBV12-4 and TRBJ2-7; no firm D call. CDR3 length equals 14 residues. Trimming took 4 bases from V and 1 from J, leaving 11 bases between them.

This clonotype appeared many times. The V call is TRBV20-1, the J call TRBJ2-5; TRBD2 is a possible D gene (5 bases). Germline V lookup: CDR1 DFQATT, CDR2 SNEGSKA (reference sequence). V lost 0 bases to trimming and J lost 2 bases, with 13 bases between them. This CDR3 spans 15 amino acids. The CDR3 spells CSARDLPGIQETQYF. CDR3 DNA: TGCAGTGCTAGAGATCTCCCCGGGATACAAGAGACCCAGTACTTC.

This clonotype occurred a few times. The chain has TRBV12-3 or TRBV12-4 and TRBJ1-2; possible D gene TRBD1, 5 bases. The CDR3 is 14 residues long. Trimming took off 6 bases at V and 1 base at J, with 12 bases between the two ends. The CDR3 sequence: CASSSGLFNYGYTF. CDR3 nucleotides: TGTGCCAGCAGCTCAGGGCTGTTTAACTATGGCTACACCTTC.

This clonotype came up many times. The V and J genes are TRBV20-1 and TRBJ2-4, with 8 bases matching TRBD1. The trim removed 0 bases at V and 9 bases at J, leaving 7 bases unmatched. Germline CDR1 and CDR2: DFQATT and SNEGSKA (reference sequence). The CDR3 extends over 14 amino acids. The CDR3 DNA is TGCAGTGCTAGAGATCTTGGACAGGGACGCATTCAGTACTTC. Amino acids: CSARDLGQGRIQYF.

The CDR3 sequence is CASSQAGMRLEKLFF. CDR3 bases: TGTGCCAGCAGCCAAGCGGGGATGCGTCTTGAGAAACTGTTTTTT. The chain has TRBV14 and TRBJ1-4; no firm D call. Germline values: CDR1 SGHDN, CDR2 FVKESK. This CDR3 has 15 residues. Trimming shortened V by 1 base and J by 11 bases, and 17 bases separated the two germline ends.

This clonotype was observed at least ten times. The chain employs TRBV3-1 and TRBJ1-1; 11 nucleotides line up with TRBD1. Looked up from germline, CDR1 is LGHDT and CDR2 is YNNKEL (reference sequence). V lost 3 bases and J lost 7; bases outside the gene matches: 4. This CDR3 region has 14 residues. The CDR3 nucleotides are TGTGCCAGCAGCCACGGGACAGGGGGTTTTGAAGCTTTCTTT. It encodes CASSHGTGGFEAFF. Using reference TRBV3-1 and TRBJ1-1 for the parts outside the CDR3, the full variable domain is DTAVSQTPKYLVTQMGNDKSIKCEQNLGHDTMYWYKQDSKKFLKIMFSYNNKELIINETVPNRFSPKSPDKAHLNLHINSLELGDSAVYFCASSHGTGGFEAFFGQGTRLTVV.

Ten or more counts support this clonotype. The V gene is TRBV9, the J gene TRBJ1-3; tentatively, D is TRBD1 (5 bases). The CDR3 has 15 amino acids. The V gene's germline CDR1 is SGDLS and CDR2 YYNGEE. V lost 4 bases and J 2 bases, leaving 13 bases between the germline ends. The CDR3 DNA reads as TGTGCCAGCAGCACCGGGACTCTGGCTGGAAACACCATATATTTT. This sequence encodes CASSTGTLAGNTIYF.

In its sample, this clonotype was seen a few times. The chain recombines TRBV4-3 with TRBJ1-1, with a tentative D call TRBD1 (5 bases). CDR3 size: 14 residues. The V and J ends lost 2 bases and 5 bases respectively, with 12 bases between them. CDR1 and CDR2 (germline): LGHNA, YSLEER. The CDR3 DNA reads TGCGCCAGCAGCCAAAATCGGGGGGGGACTGAAGCTTTCTTT. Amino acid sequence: CASSQNRGGTEAFF.

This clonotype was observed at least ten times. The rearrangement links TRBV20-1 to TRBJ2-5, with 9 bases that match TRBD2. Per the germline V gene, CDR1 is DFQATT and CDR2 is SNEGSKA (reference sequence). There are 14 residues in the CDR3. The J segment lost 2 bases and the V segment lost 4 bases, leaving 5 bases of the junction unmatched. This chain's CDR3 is CSATDSGGQETQYF. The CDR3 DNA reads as TGCAGTGCTACTGATAGCGGGGGACAAGAGACCCAGTACTTC.

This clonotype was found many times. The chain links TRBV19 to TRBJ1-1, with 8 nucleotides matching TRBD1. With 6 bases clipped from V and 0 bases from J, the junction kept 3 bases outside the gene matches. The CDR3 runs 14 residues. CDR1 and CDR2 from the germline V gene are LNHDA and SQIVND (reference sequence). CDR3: CASRPTGVNTEAFF. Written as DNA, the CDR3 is TGTGCCAGTAGACCGACAGGGGTGAACACTGAAGCTTTCTTT. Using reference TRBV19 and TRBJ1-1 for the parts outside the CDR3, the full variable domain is DGGITQSPKYLFRKEGQNVTLSCEQNLNHDAMYWYRQDPGQGLRLIYYSQIVNDFQKGDIAEGYSVSREKKESFPLTVTSAQKNPTAFYLCASRPTGVNTEAFFGQGTRLTVV.

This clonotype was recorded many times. The CDR3 region has the DNA TGTGCCAGCAGTTTTAGGGCCGGGGACACTGAAGCTTTCTTT. It is translated as CASSFRAGDTEAFF. The V call is TRBV12-3 or TRBV12-4, the J call TRBJ1-1; no clear D gene. The V gene lost 3 bases and the J gene lost 3 bases, with 11 bases spanning the gap. There are 14 residues in the CDR3.

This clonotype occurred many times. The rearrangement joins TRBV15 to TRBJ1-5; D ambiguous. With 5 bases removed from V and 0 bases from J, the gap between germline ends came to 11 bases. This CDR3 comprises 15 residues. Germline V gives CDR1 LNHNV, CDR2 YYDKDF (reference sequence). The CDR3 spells CATSLREGSNQPQHF. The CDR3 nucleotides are TGTGCCACCAGCCTCCGTGAAGGTAGCAATCAGCCCCAGCATTTT.

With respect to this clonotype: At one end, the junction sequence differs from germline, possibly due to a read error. CDR3 in DNA: TGTGCCAGCAGCCTAGCGGGAGGGCTCGGGGAGCTGTTTTTT. This codes for CASSLAGGLGELFF. The chain has TRBV7-8 and TRBJ2-2; 12 bases map to TRBD2. The germline V gene encodes CDR1 SGHVS and CDR2 FQNEAQ. This CDR3 is built from 14 residues.

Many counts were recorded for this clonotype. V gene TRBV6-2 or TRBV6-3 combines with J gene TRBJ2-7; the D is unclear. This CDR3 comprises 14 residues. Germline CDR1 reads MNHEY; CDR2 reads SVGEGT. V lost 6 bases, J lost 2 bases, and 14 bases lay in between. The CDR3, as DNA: TGTGCCAGCAGCCTGGAAGAACGAACCTACGAGCAGTACTTC. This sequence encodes CASSLEERTYEQYF.

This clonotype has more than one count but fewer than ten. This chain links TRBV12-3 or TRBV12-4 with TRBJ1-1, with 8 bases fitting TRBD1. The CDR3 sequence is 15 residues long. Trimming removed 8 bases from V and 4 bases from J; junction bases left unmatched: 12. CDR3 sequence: CASGRDRSSFTEAFF. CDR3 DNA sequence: TGTGCCAGCGGGCGGGACAGGTCAAGTTTCACTGAAGCTTTCTTT.

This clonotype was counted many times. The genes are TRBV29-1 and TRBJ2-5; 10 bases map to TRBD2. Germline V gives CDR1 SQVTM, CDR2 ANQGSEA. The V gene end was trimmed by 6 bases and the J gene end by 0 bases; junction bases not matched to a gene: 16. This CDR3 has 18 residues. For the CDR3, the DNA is TGCAGCGTGGAGGGGGCGGCTAGCGGGAGCTGGTACCAAGAGACCCAGTACTTC. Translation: CSVEGAASGSWYQETQYF.

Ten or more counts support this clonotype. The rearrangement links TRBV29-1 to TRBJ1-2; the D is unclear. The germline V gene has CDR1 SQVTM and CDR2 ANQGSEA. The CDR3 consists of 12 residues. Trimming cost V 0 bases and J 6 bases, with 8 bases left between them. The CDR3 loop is CSVEEPGNGYTF. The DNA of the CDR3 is TGCAGCGTTGAAGAACCTGGGAATGGCTACACCTTC.

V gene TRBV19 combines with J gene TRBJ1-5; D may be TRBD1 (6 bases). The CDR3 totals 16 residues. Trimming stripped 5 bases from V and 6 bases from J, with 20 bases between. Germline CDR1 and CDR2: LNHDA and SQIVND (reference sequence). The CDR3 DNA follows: TGTGCCAGTAGTGTCACAGGGCGATACATTCTTCAGCCCCAGCATTTT. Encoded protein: CASSVTGRYILQPQHF.

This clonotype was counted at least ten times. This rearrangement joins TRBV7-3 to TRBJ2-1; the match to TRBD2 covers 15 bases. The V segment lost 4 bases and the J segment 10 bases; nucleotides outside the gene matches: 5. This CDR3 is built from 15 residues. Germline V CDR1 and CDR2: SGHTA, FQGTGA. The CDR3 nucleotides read TGTGCCAGCAGCTCGGGACTAGCGGGGGGTGGGGAGCAGTTCTTC. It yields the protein CASSSGLAGGGEQFF.